Below, 32 T cell receptor beta chains from the same sample are listed, as sequenced in a study of control samples from healthy donors and cancer patients (dated by TCRdb to 2019 to 2021). The library relied on the immunoSEQ multiplex PCR assay. TCRdb obtained this table from immuneACCESS and retained in-frame rearrangements with V and J assigned. These tables miss some clones; where compared with another copy, unresolved V genes account for less than half of the shortfall, and the remainder is unexplained. The sample contains about 96,000 clones, 80% to 95% of them found a single time. About 8.8% of the sample is in the top ten clones. Sequenced input: blood. All receptors come from a man younger than 35 in good health.

This clone was detected once. The rearrangement uses TRBV11-1 and TRBJ2-7; weak D call: TRBD1 (6 bases). CDR3 length: 16 residues. Germline assignment: CDR1 SGHAT and CDR2 FQDESV (reference sequence). V was shortened by 6 bases and J by 0 bases, with 18 bases between the two germline ends. The CDR3 spells CASRKMGQHNSYEQYF. The CDR3 DNA reads as TGTGCCAGCAGGAAGATGGGACAACACAACTCCTACGAGCAGTACTTC.

V is TRBV19 and J is TRBJ2-1, with 10 bases aligning to TRBD1. J lost 4 bases, V lost 10 bases, and 7 bases had no gene match. Per germline, CDR1 LNHDA and CDR2 SQIVND (reference sequence). The CDR3 is made up of 14 amino acids. The CDR3 spells CATSRTGGYNEQFF. In nucleotides, the CDR3 is TGTGCCACCAGTCGGACAGGGGGTTACAATGAGCAGTTCTTC.

The J gene is TRBJ1-3, the V gene TRBV18; 7 bases map to TRBD1. Germline assignment: CDR1 KGHSH and CDR2 LQKENI. The V segment lost 4 bases and the J segment 3 bases; nucleotides outside the gene matches: 6. The CDR3 consists of 15 residues. The CDR3 sequence is CASSLPGGDGNTIYF. CDR3 in DNA: TGTGCCAGCTCACTTCCAGGGGGAGATGGAAACACCATATATTTT.

The chain uses TRBV5-4 and TRBJ2-7; TRBD2 agrees at 10 bases. The CDR3 has 15 amino acids. Germline V gene data show CDR1 as SGHNT and CDR2 as YYREEE (reference sequence). The V gene end was trimmed by 4 bases and the J gene end by 3 bases; junction bases not matched to a gene: 7. The CDR3 DNA reads TGTGCCAGCAGCCTGTCGGCTAGCGGGAGCTACGAGCAGTACTTC. Protein sequence: CASSLSASGSYEQYF.

The chain employs TRBV4-1 and TRBJ1-1; tentative D call: TRBD1 (5 bases). The CDR3 has 15 amino acids. Germline CDR1 and CDR2: MGHRA and YSYEKL. With 2 bases removed from V and 3 bases from J, the gap between germline ends came to 13 bases. The CDR3 sequence: CASSQRGGLDTEAFF. The CDR3 region has the DNA TGCGCCAGCAGCCAAAGGGGCGGCCTGGACACTGAAGCTTTCTTT.

This clone appeared once. V gene TRBV7-9 combines with J gene TRBJ2-7, with D maybe TRBD2 (6 bases). The CDR3 loop spans 13 amino acids. Trimming left V 3 bases short and J 2 bases short, with 8 bases between. Germline assignment: CDR1 SEHNR and CDR2 FQNEAQ (reference sequence). The CDR3 sequence: CASSLVAAYEQYF. The CDR3 DNA is TGTGCCAGCAGCTTGGTAGCGGCCTACGAGCAGTACTTC.

V usage is TRBV30 and J usage is TRBJ1-5, with D tentatively TRBD1 (5 bases). Between the trimmed V and J ends, which lost 2 bases and 6 bases, there was a span of 20 bases. CDR1 is GTSNPN, CDR2 SVGIG, per germline (reference sequence). The CDR3 covers 16 residues. The CDR3 DNA sequence: TGTGCCTGGAGTTGGGGGTCCCTTGGGGTTGGTCAGCCCCAGCATTTT. This gives the protein CAWSWGSLGVGQPQHF.

This chain uses TRBV10-3 with TRBJ1-2, with TRBD1 identical over 9 bases. The germline gives CDR1 ENHRY, CDR2 SYGVKD. V lost 2 bases, J lost 4 bases, and 2 bases stayed unmatched. There are 14 residues in the CDR3. CDR3 sequence reads: CAISEDRGAYGYTF. The CDR3 DNA is TGTGCCATCAGTGAGGACAGGGGGGCCTATGGCTACACCTTC.

This clone was seen a handful of times. V and J are TRBV12-3 or TRBV12-4 and TRBJ1-2; D call uncertain. The CDR3 runs 11 residues. Trimming shortened V by 7 bases and J by 6 bases, and 9 bases separated the two germline ends. The CDR3 reads CASTDLNGYTF. In nucleotides, the CDR3 is TGTGCCAGCACAGACCTAAATGGCTACACCTTC.

This clone was seen just once. The chain is built from TRBV27 and TRBJ2-7, with 8 positions matching TRBD2. Looked up from germline, CDR1 is MNHEY and CDR2 is SMNVEV (reference sequence). The V gene end was trimmed by 11 bases and the J gene end by 4 bases; junction bases not matched to a gene: 13. CDR3 length: 14 residues. CDR3 sequence: CASGMGRGRYEQYF. The CDR3 DNA reads as TGTGCCTCAGGGATGGGCCGCGGGAGGTACGAGCAGTACTTC.

The chain has TRBV5-6 and TRBJ1-5; 8 bases are a match to TRBD1. The germline gives CDR1 SGHDT, CDR2 YYEEEE. Losses at the gene ends were 3 bases for V and 5 bases for J; bases not matched to a gene: 4. CDR3 length equals 14 residues. The CDR3 loop is CASSYLTGDQPQHF. Written as DNA, the CDR3 is TGTGCCAGCAGCTATCTGACAGGGGATCAGCCCCAGCATTTT.

The chain carries TRBV7-9 and TRBJ2-4; a weak D match, TRBD2 (6 bases). The CDR3 has 12 residues. Germline V CDR1 and CDR2: SEHNR, FQNEAQ (reference sequence). V dropped 5 bases and J dropped 8 bases, with 10 bases sitting between them. The DNA for the CDR3 is TGTGCCAGCAGCATGGGACTGCACATTCAGTACTTC. Protein: CASSMGLHIQYF. The entire variable domain, with the rest obtained from reference TRBV7-9 and TRBJ2-4, is as follows: DTGVSQNPRHKITKRGQNVTFRCDPISEHNRLYWYRQTLGQGPEFLTYFQNEAQLEKSRLLSDRFSAERPKGSFSTLEIQRTEQGDSAMYLCASSMGLHIQYFGAGTRLSVL.

The rearrangement uses TRBV6-1 and TRBJ1-5; D gene uncertain. The CDR3 loop spans 12 amino acids. The germline V gene encodes CDR1 MNHNS and CDR2 SASEGT. V lost 3 bases to trimming and J lost 6 bases, with 6 bases between them. CDR3 loop: CASSDGGQPQHF. The CDR3 DNA follows: TGTGCCAGCAGTGATGGTGGTCAGCCCCAGCATTTT.

This clone was detected once. The rearrangement uses TRBV4-2 and TRBJ2-4, with 8 nucleotides matching TRBD2. There are 19 residues in the CDR3. V lost 0 bases and J lost 6; bases outside the gene matches: 16. The germline V gene has CDR1 LGHNA and CDR2 YNFKEQ. The CDR3, as DNA: TGTGCCAGCAGCCAAGATCGAGAACGTTCGGGGGGGCTTCGAAACATTCAGTACTTC. This encodes CASSQDRERSGGLRNIQYF.

The chain carries TRBV6-4 and TRBJ2-2; D may be TRBD1 (5 bases). The germline CDR1 and CDR2 sequences are MRHNA and SNTAGT. V lost 3 bases, J lost 3 bases, and 14 bases lay in between. CDR3 length: 16 residues. The CDR3 region is CASSDQDSPHTGELFF. CDR3 bases: TGTGCCAGCAGTGATCAAGACAGTCCCCACACCGGGGAGCTGTTTTTT.

The gene calls are TRBV6-5 and TRBJ1-5, with D possibly TRBD1 on 5 matching bases. Germline V gives CDR1 MNHEY, CDR2 SVGAGI. The CDR3 consists of 15 residues. V dropped 2 bases and J dropped 0 bases, with 8 bases sitting between them. In DNA form, the CDR3 reads TGTGCCAGCAGTTACAGGGGTTATAGCAATCAGCCCCAGCATTTT. This gives the protein CASSYRGYSNQPQHF.

The V and J genes are TRBV5-6 and TRBJ2-5, with D maybe TRBD2 (6 bases). The V end was cut by 4 bases, the J end by 4 bases, with 17 bases between. In germline, CDR1 is SGHDT, CDR2 YYEEEE. This CDR3 comprises 15 residues. CDR3 sequence reads: CASSPRPRRGETQYF. Here the CDR3 DNA reads TGTGCCAGCAGCCCTAGACCCCGGAGGGGAGAGACCCAGTACTTC.

Of note for this clone: The sample carries other DNA sequences with the same CDR3. J is TRBJ2-5 and V is TRBV29-1; 9 bases agree with TRBD1. CDR1 and CDR2 (germline): SQVTM, ANQGSEA. J gave up 5 bases and V 6 bases, and 7 bases lay outside the gene matches. This CDR3 comprises 13 residues. The CDR3: CSVGGQGEETQYF. The CDR3 DNA is TGCAGCGTGGGGGGACAGGGAGAGGAGACCCAGTACTTC.

This sequence joins TRBV27 and TRBJ2-2; tentative D call: TRBD2 (6 bases). This CDR3 spans 16 amino acids. The V and J ends lost 1 base and 4 bases respectively, with 13 bases between them. Germline V gene sequence: CDR1 MNHEY, CDR2 SMNVEV (reference sequence). The CDR3 nucleotides read TGTGCCAGCAGTTTATTGGGACTCAAGAGCACCGGGGAGCTGTTTTTT. Its protein product is CASSLLGLKSTGELFF.

The rearrangement joins TRBV25-1 to TRBJ2-3; tentatively, D is TRBD1 or TRBD2 (5 bases each). Germline assignment: CDR1 MGHDK and CDR2 SYGVNS. CDR3 length equals 14 residues. V shed 2 bases and J shed 1 base, with 7 bases lying between them. Here the CDR3 reads CASSEQGRTDTQYF. CDR3 bases: TGTGCCAGCAGTGAACAGGGACGCACAGATACGCAGTATTTT.

This clone was seen just once. The V and J genes are TRBV2 and TRBJ2-7; D unresolved. CDR1 SNHLY and CDR2 FYNNEI come from the germline V gene. V was pared by 8 bases and J by 6 bases, with 14 bases between. This CDR3 is built from 12 residues. As DNA, the CDR3 is TGTGCCAGCCGCTGGTCCCCCCGCGAGCAGTACTTC. Protein product: CASRWSPREQYF. Full variable domain (outside the CDR3, taken from reference TRBV2 and TRBJ2-7): EPEVTQTPSHQVTQMGQEVILRCVPISNHLYFYWYRQILGQKVEFLVSFYNNEISEKSEIFDDQFSVERPDGSNFTLKIRSTKLEDSAMYFCASRWSPREQYFGPGTRLTVT.

J is TRBJ2-1 and V is TRBV29-1; 7 bases line up with TRBD2. The germline V gene has CDR1 SQVTM and CDR2 ANQGSEA. J was trimmed by 6 bases and V by 7 bases; bases with no gene match: 15. This CDR3 has 15 amino acids. The CDR3 region is CSAEFGTTSTNEQFF. CDR3 nucleotides: TGCAGCGCTGAGTTCGGGACTACCAGCACCAATGAGCAGTTCTTC.

This chain joins TRBV14 and TRBJ2-1; tentative D call: TRBD1 (6 bases). The CDR3 is made up of 12 amino acids. Deletions cut 7 bases from V and 7 bases from J, with 11 bases between. Germline V gene sequence: CDR1 SGHDN, CDR2 FVKESK. CDR3 in amino acids: CASTHRDNEQFF. The CDR3 bases are TGTGCCAGCACACACAGGGATAATGAGCAGTTCTTC.

J is TRBJ1-1 and V is TRBV29-1, with D unresolved. Between the trimmed V and J ends, which lost 0 bases and 4 bases, there was a span of 9 bases. The CDR3 is made up of 13 amino acids. Germline V lookup: CDR1 SQVTM, CDR2 ANQGSEA. The CDR3: CSVEDARVTEAFF. The CDR3 DNA is TGCAGCGTTGAAGATGCGAGGGTCACTGAAGCTTTCTTT.

The V call is TRBV14, the J call TRBJ2-2, with a possible D match to TRBD2 (6 bases). V was trimmed by 0 bases and J by 2 bases, leaving 10 bases between them. The length of the CDR3 is 16 residues. Looked up from germline, CDR1 is SGHDN and CDR2 is FVKESK. CDR3 sequence reads: CASSQEGLTNTGELFF. DNA for the CDR3: TGTGCCAGCAGCCAAGAGGGACTTACTAACACCGGGGAGCTGTTTTTT.

J is TRBJ2-2 and V is TRBV4-1; no definite D call. Germline V gene sequence: CDR1 MGHRA, CDR2 YSYEKL. Trimming removed 4 bases at V and 0 bases at J, with 9 bases between. The length of the CDR3 is 15 residues. The CDR3 spells CASSLDTSNTGELFF. CDR3 bases: TGCGCCAGCAGCCTAGACACCTCGAACACCGGGGAGCTGTTTTTT.

V gene TRBV7-9 combines with J gene TRBJ2-1; the D gene could be TRBD1 or TRBD2 (5 bases each). Germline CDR1 reads SEHNR; CDR2 reads FQNEAQ (reference sequence). V was cut by 5 bases and J by 10 bases, with 18 bases left in between. The CDR3 is made up of 14 amino acids. The CDR3 spells CASSPRDRSIEQFF. DNA for the CDR3: TGTGCCAGCAGCCCCCGGGACCGAAGTATCGAGCAGTTCTTC. Drawing the rest from reference TRBV7-9 and TRBJ2-1, the complete variable domain is DTGVSQNPRHKITKRGQNVTFRCDPISEHNRLYWYRQTLGQGPEFLTYFQNEAQLEKSRLLSDRFSAERPKGSFSTLEIQRTEQGDSAMYLCASSPRDRSIEQFFGPGTRLTVL.

In DNA form, the CDR3 reads TGTGCCAGCAGTTACTCTCGGGGTCGGTCCCAGCATTTT. Encoded protein: CASSYSRGRSQHF. V and J are TRBV6-5 and TRBJ1-5; no clear D gene. Trimming pared 0 bases from V and 11 bases from J, leaving 11 bases between. This CDR3 contains 13 residues. The germline CDR1 and CDR2 sequences are MNHEY and SVGAGI.

V gene TRBV7-3 combines with J gene TRBJ2-1, with TRBD2 matching 11 bases. Germline CDR1 SGHTA, CDR2 FQGTGA. This CDR3 is 15 amino acids long. The J segment lost 3 bases and the V segment lost 5 bases, leaving 3 bases of the junction unmatched. In DNA form, the CDR3 reads TGTGCCAGCAGCCGACTAGCGGGGAGCTACAATGAGCAGTTCTTC. Protein sequence: CASSRLAGSYNEQFF. Based on the CDR3 plus reference TRBV7-3 and TRBJ2-1, the full variable domain is GAGVSQTPSNKVTEKGKYVELRCDPISGHTALYWYRQSLGQGPEFLIYFQGTGAADDSGLPNDRFFAVRPEGSVSTLKIQRTERGDSAVYLCASSRLAGSYNEQFFGPGTRLTVL.

The rearrangement links TRBV6-5 to TRBJ1-4; weak D call: TRBD1 (6 bases). Germline assignment: CDR1 MNHEY and CDR2 SVGAGI. The CDR3 sequence is 15 residues long. V dropped 7 bases and J dropped 0 bases, with 12 bases sitting between them. The chain's CDR3 is CASKSGAATNEKLFF. The CDR3 nucleotides read TGTGCCAGCAAATCGGGGGCAGCAACTAATGAAAAACTGTTTTTT.

V gene TRBV14 combines with J gene TRBJ2-7; D unresolved. From germline, CDR1 is SGHDN and CDR2 FVKESK. V was clipped by 0 bases and J by 0 bases, with 9 bases between them. This CDR3 is built from 15 residues. The CDR3: CASSQEVHTSYEQYF. In nucleotides, the CDR3 is TGTGCCAGCAGCCAAGAAGTACACACCTCCTACGAGCAGTACTTC.

The chain combines TRBV5-1 with TRBJ1-2, with 8 bases matching TRBD1. CDR1 SGHRS and CDR2 YFSETQ come from the germline V gene. The CDR3 covers 15 residues. The junction had 7 bases not matched to a gene; V was cut back by 4 bases and J by 2 bases. CDR3 sequence: CASSITGTGNYGYTF. The CDR3 DNA reads TGCGCCAGCAGCATTACCGGGACAGGAAACTATGGCTACACCTTC.